This is a list of T cell receptor beta chains from one sample in a study of beta chain features in type 1 diabetes. Sequenced by immunoSEQ multiplex PCR; TCRdb stores in-frame clones only, minus some. The sample holds approximately 340,000 clones; less than 15% are singletons and the top ten take 0.019%. Sequencing was carried out using naive CD4+ T cells from blood. These receptors all stem from a woman between 18 and 29 years old in good health. Both conserved end residues are part of each CDR3. D genes are given only for firm matches. Size tells how often a clone was seen (once, few, many) or the class of an expanded clone, and some rows leave it out.

v_gene	d_gene	j_gene	abundance	CDR3aa	CDR3nt
TRBV6-5	-	TRBJ2-2	-	CASSYIANPNTGELFF	TGTGCCAGCAGTTACATAGCGAACCCGAACACCGGGGAGCTGTTTTTT
TRBV2	TRBD1	TRBJ1-1	few	CASREGQQGTEAFF	TGTGCCAGCAGGGAGGGACAGCAGGGCACTGAAGCTTTCTTT
TRBV30	TRBD1	TRBJ1-5	-	CAWSVTGGNQPQHF	TGTGCCTGGAGTGTGACAGGGGGCAATCAGCCCCAGCATTTT
TRBV6-5	-	TRBJ2-7	-	CASTTGHTSSYEQYF	TGTGCCAGCACCACGGGACACACGAGCTCCTACGAGCAGTACTTC
TRBV11-2	-	TRBJ2-7	few	CASSWPGGHEQYF	TGTGCCAGCAGCTGGCCCGGGGGTCACGAGCAGTACTTC
TRBV9	-	TRBJ2-1	-	CASSVGGLAKSYNEQFF	TGTGCCAGCAGCGTAGGAGGCTTAGCGAAGTCCTACAATGAGCAGTTCTTC
TRBV6-6	-	TRBJ2-7	-	CASSYSRGYEQYF	TGTGCCAGCAGTTACAGCAGGGGCTACGAGCAGTACTTC
TRBV14	TRBD1	TRBJ1-4	few	CASRRTGVEKLFF	TGTGCCAGCAGAAGGACAGGGGTAGAAAAACTGTTTTTT
TRBV15	TRBD1	TRBJ2-7	once	CATSLRTGSQYF	TGTGCCACCAGCCTAAGGACAGGGTCGCAGTACTTC
TRBV30	-	TRBJ1-1	-	CAWSRGVMNTEAFF	TGTGCCTGGAGCCGCGGCGTCATGAACACTGAAGCTTTCTTT
TRBV15	TRBD1	TRBJ1-4	-	CATSRTGATEKLFF	TGTGCCACCAGCAGGACAGGGGCGACTGAAAAACTGTTTTTT
TRBV29-1	TRBD1	TRBJ1-1	-	CSVEGRTGRAEAFF	TGCAGCGTTGAAGGACGGACAGGGAGGGCTGAAGCTTTCTTT
TRBV15	TRBD1	TRBJ2-1	few	CATSGTGWHEQFF	TGTGCCACCAGCGGGACAGGGTGGCATGAGCAGTTCTTC
TRBV27	-	TRBJ2-7	-	CASRLGPPYEQYF	TGTGCCAGCAGATTGGGCCCGCCCTACGAGCAGTACTTC
TRBV19	-	TRBJ2-7	-	CASRRHPEVGEQYF	TGTGCCAGTAGGAGACACCCGGAGGTAGGGGAGCAGTACTTC
TRBV7-2	-	TRBJ1-5	few	CASSAWQGNQPQHF	TGTGCCAGCAGCGCGTGGCAGGGCAATCAGCCCCAGCATTTT
TRBV28	-	TRBJ2-7	few	CASSFPGSTYEQYF	TGTGCCAGCAGTTTTCCGGGATCCACTTACGAGCAGTACTTC
TRBV30	TRBD2	TRBJ2-5	-	CAWNPGLAGGSETQYF	TGTGCCTGGAATCCGGGACTAGCGGGAGGTAGTGAGACCCAGTACTTC
TRBV6-1	-	TRBJ1-1	few	CASSEALSTEAFF	TGTGCCAGCAGTGAAGCTTTGAGCACTGAAGCTTTCTTT
TRBV30	-	TRBJ2-5	-	CAWSVIRGETQYF	TGTGCCTGGAGTGTCATTCGGGGGGAGACCCAGTACTTC
TRBV28	-	TRBJ2-7	few	CASSYGSGPYEQYF	TGTGCCAGCAGTTATGGTAGCGGCCCCTACGAGCAGTACTTC
TRBV9	TRBD1	TRBJ1-4	few	CASSVHPGTDYEKLFF	TGTGCCAGCAGCGTTCACCCCGGGACAGATTATGAAAAACTGTTTTTT
TRBV28	TRBD1	TRBJ2-5	-	CASTSDRGFAQYF	TGTGCCAGCACGTCCGACAGGGGGTTCGCCCAGTACTTC
TRBV15	-	TRBJ1-2	-	CATSRDAGLSYGYTF	TGTGCCACCAGCAGAGATGCAGGGCTGAGCTATGGCTACACCTTC
TRBV5-1	TRBD1	TRBJ2-3	-	CASSPTPGQITDTQYF	TGCGCCAGCAGCCCGACTCCGGGACAGATCACAGATACGCAGTATTTT
TRBV4-3	TRBD2	TRBJ2-1	-	CASSQDIMGLAGQVSYNEQFF	TGCGCCAGCAGCCAAGATATAATGGGACTAGCGGGCCAAGTTTCCTACAATGAGCAGTTCTTC
TRBV18	-	TRBJ2-1	-	CASSPKTIDEQFF	TGTGCCAGCTCCCCTAAGACAATCGATGAGCAGTTCTTC
TRBV11-1	TRBD2	TRBJ2-1	-	CASSSGLAGPDEQFF	TGTGCCAGCAGCTCGGGACTAGCAGGCCCCGATGAGCAGTTCTTC